The 5 T cell receptor beta chains reported below all come from one sample, sequenced in a study of graft-versus-host responses after intestinal transplantation. TCRdb's table, derived via immunoSEQ multiplex PCR, lists solely in-frame clones and lacks some. Among around 19,000 clones listed, about half were seen once. The starting material was alloreactive CD4+ T cells from a mixed lymphocyte reaction culture, obtained before intestinal transplant. Subset defined: CFSE-low proliferating T cells sorted from approximately 6-day pre-transplant mixed lymphocyte reaction (GvH or HvG direction). The receptors derive from a human patient who received an intestinal transplant.

In the case of this clone: An end of the junction differs from the germline gene, which may be a read error. The chain couples TRBV4-2 to TRBJ2-4; the match to TRBD2 covers 8 bases. The CDR3 totals 14 residues. Germline lookup yields CDR1 LGHNA and CDR2 YNFKEQ. In DNA form, the CDR3 reads TGTGCCAGCAGCCAAGGGGGGGTAGCCGGGACTAGTAACTTC. Its translation: CASSQGGVAGTSNF.

There are a few counts of this clone. The chain combines TRBV5-6 with TRBJ2-4, with a weak D call TRBD1 (5 bases). The ends were cut back, 0 bases at V and 12 bases at J, with 10 bases in the middle. The CDR3 spans 12 residues. CDR1 SGHDT and CDR2 YYEEEE come from the germline V gene. CDR3 in amino acids: CASSLGGGHQYF. DNA of the CDR3: TGTGCCAGCAGCTTGGGGGGCGGCCATCAGTACTTC. Filled out from reference TRBV5-6 and TRBJ2-4, the complete variable domain reads DAGVTQSPTHLIKTRGQQVTLRCSPKSGHDTVSWYQQALGQGPQFIFQYYEEEERQRGNFPDRFSGHQFPNYSSELNVNALLLGDSALYLCASSLGGGHQYFGAGTRLSVL.

The sample holds a few counts of this clone. Other DNA sequences in this sample translate to the same CDR3. The chain carries TRBV18 and TRBJ1-6; 8 bases line up with TRBD1. CDR3 length: 14 residues. Trimming at V came to 3 bases and at J to 10 bases, leaving 5 bases not matched to a gene. CDR1 and CDR2 from the germline V gene are KGHSH and LQKENI. CDR3 sequence: CASSPTTGDSPLHF. DNA for the CDR3: TGTGCCAGCTCACCGACGACAGGGGACTCACCCCTCCACTTT.

The chain joins TRBV7-2 to TRBJ2-3; 11 nucleotides match TRBD2. Germline CDR1 is SGHTA and CDR2 is FQGNSA. The CDR3 sequence is 14 residues long. Germline trimming cut 5 bases from V and 4 bases from J; bases unmatched to any gene: 2. CDR3 in amino acids: CASSRLAGPDTQYF. CDR3 coding DNA: TGTGCCAGCAGCAGACTAGCGGGGCCAGATACGCAGTATTTT.

The chain links TRBV7-3 to TRBJ2-1, with no clear D. Germline V gene data show CDR1 as SGHTA and CDR2 as FQGTGA. The CDR3 is 13 residues long. V was pared by 0 bases and J by 2 bases, with 2 bases between. CDR3 in DNA: TGTGCCAGCAGCTTAACCACCTACAATGAGCAGTTCTTC. This codes for CASSLTTYNEQFF.